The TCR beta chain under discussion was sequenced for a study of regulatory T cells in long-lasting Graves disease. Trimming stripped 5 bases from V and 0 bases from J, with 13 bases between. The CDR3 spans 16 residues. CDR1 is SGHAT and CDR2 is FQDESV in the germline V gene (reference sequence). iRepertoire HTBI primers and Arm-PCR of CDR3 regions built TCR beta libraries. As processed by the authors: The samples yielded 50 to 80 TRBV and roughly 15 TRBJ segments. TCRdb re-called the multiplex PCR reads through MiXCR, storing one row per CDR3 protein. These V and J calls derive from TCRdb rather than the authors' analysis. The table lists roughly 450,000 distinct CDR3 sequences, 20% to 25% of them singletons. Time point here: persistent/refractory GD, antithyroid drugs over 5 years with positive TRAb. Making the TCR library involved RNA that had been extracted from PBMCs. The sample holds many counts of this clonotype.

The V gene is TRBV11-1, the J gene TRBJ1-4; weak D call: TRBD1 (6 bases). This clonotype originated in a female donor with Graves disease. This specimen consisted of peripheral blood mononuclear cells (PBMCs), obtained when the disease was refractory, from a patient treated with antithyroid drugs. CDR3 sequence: CASSDGQLATNEKLFF. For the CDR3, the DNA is TGTGCCAGCAGCGACGGACAGCTAGCAACTAATGAAAAACTGTTTTTT.